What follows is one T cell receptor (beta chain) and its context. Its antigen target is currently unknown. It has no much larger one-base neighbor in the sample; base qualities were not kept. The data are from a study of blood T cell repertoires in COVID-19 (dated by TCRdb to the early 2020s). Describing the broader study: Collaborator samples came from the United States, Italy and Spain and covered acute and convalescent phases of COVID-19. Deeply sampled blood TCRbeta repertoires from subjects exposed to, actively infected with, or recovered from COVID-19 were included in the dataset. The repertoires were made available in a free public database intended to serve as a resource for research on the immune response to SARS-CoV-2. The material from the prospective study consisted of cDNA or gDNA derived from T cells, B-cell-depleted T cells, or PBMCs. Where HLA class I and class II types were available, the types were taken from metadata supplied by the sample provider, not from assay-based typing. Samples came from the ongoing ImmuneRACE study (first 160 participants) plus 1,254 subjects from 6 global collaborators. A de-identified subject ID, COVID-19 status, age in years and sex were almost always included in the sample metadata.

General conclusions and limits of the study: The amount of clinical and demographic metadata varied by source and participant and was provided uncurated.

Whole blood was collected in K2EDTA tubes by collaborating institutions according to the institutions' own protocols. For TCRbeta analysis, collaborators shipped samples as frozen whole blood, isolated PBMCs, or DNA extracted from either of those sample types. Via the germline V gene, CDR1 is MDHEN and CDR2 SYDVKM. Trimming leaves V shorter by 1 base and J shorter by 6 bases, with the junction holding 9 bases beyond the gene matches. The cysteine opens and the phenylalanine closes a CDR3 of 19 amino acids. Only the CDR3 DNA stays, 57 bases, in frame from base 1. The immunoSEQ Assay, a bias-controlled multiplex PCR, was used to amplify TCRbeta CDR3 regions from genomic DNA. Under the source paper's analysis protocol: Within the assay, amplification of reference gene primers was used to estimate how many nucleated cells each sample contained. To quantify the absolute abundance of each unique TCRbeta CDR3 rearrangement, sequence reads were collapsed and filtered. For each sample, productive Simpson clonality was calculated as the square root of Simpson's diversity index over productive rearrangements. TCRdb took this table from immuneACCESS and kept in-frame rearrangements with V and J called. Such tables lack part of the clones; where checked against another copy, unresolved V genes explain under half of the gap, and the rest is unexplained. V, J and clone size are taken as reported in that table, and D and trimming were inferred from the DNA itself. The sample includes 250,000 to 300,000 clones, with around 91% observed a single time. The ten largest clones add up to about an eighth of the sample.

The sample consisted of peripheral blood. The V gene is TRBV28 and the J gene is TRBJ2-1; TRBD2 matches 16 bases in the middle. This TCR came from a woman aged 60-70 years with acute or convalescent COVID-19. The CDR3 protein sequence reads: CASSLSGLAGGPVRNEQFF. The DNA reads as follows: TGTGCCAGCAGTTTATCGGGACTAGCGGGAGGGCCTGTTCGCAATGAGCAGTTCTTC.